Detailed here is one T cell receptor (beta chain). Its antigen is as yet unknown. V shed 3 bases and J shed 6 bases, with 12 bases lying between them. There are 14 residues in the CDR3. A second PCR, run for 7 to 11 cycles, used a sample-barcoded 5' primer plus a J-beta primer mix. One entry per CDR3 protein results from TCRdb running MiXCR on the 5' RACE reads. The sample includes about 800,000 distinct CDR3 sequences, around 45% of them seen just once. This entry comes from a study of blood T cells in healthy people across ages. Study results and limitations: In older individuals, TCR beta diversity per million T cells was lower, falling roughly linearly with age.

Isolation of PBMCs gave at least 7 million cells per sample. Specimen: blood. The sequence derives from a man older than 75 in good health. This chain uses TRBV12-3 or TRBV12-4 with TRBJ2-1, with D possibly matching TRBD1 (6 bases). CDR3 bases: TGTGCCAGCAGTTTTAGGTCCAGGGGCAATGAGCAGTTCTTC. Amino acid sequence: CASSFRSRGNEQFF.